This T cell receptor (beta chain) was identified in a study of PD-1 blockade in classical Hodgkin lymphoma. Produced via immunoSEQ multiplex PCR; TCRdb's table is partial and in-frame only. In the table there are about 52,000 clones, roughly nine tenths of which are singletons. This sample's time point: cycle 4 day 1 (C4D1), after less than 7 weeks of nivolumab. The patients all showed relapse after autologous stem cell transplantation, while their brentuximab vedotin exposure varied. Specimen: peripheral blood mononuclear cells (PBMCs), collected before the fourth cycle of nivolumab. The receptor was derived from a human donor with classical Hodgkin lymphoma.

The CDR3 region is CASSQGPWVGRADTQYF. The CDR3 DNA sequence: TGCGCCAGCAGCCAAGGCCCATGGGTAGGTCGGGCAGATACGCAGTATTTT. This chain links TRBV4-1 with TRBJ2-3, with D hard to call. V was shortened by 1 base and J by 4 bases, with 18 bases between the two germline ends. Germline CDR1 is MGHRA and CDR2 is YSYEKL. The CDR3 has 17 amino acids.